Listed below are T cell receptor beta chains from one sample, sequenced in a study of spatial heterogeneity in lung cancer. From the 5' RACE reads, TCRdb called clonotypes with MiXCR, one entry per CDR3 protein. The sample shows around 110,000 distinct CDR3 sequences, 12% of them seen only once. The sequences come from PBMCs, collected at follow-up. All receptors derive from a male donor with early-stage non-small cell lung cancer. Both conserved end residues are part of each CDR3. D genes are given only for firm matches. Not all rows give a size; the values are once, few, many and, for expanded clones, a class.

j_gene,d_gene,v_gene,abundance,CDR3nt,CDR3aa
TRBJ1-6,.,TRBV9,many,TGTGCCAGCAGCACGGACGGGGGTAATTCACCCCTCCACTTT,CASSTDGGNSPLHF
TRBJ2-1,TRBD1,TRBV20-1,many,TGCAGTGCTCCCGGGACAGGGGGGTACAATGAGCAGTTCTTC,CSAPGTGGYNEQFF
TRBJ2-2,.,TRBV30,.,TGTGCCAGAAAGGGACTGAACACCGGGGAGCTGTTTTTT,CARKGLNTGELFF
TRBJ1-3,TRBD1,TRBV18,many,TGTGCCAGCTCACCGACCCCCGGGACAGGGGGCAGTGGAAACACCATATATTTT,CASSPTPGTGGSGNTIYF
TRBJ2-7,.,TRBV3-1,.,TGTGCCAGCAGCCAAGGGCCAGCCTACGAGCAGTACTTC,CASSQGPAYEQYF
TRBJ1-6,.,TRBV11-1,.,TGTGCCAGCAGCTTAACGGGCCTTAATTCACCCCTCCACTTT,CASSLTGLNSPLHF
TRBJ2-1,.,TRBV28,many,TGTGCCAGCAGTCTTGGGACCTCGCGTAAGCAGTTCTTC,CASSLGTSRKQFF
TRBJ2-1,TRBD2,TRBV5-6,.,TGTGCCAGCTTCCCTCCGGGGGGCAATGAGCAGTTCTTC,CASFPPGGNEQFF
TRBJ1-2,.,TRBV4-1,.,TGCGCCAGCAGCCAAGAGGTCAGATACTATGGCTACACCTTC,CASSQEVRYYGYTF
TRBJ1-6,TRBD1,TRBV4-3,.,TGCGCCAGCAGCCAACCTCGACAGGGGCAGAATGGGTCACCCCTCCACTTT,CASSQPRQGQNGSPLHF
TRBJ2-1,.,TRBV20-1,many,TGCACCCATTCCGTAGTCTCCTACAATGAGCAGTTCTTC,CTHSVVSYNEQFF
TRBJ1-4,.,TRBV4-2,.,TGTGCCAGCAGCCAAGACTTCGGGAGGGCTTCTGGGCGACTGTTTTTT,CASSQDFGRASGRLFF
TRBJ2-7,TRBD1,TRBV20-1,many,TGCAGTGCTAGAGGAACAGGGGTATACGAGCAGTACTTC,CSARGTGVYEQYF
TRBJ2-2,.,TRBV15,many,TGTGCCACCTCCCCGGGACCTAGTAACACCGGGGAGCTGTTTTTT,CATSPGPSNTGELFF
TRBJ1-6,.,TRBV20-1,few,TGCAGTGCTCGCCCGGGACCAACGAATTCACCCCTCCACTTT,CSARPGPTNSPLHF
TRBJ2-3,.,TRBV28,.,TGTGCCAGCAGTGGGACTTCGGCAGATACGCAGTATTTT,CASSGTSADTQYF
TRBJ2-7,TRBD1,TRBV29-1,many,TGCAGCGTTGCGGGACAGGGGCATTACGAGCAGTACTTC,CSVAGQGHYEQYF
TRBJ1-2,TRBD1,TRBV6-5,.,TGTGCCAGCAGTCCCGGACAGGGGTACGGCTATGGCTACACCTTC,CASSPGQGYGYGYTF
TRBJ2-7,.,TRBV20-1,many,TGCAGTGCTAGAGATCCTGGCCGGTACGAGCAGTACTTC,CSARDPGRYEQYF
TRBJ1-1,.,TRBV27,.,TGTGCCAGCAGTCTTTTCGGGGACACTGAAGCTTTCTTT,CASSLFGDTEAFF
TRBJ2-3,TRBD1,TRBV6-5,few,TGTGCCAGCAGCAGTGAGGGGGCTAGCACAGATACGCAGTATTTT,CASSSEGASTDTQYF
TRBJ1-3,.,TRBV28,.,TGTGCCAGTAGGGGGACGGTCAACACCATATATTTT,CASRGTVNTIYF
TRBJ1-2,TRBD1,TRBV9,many,TGTGCCAGCAGCGTAGCTGTGGACAGGGCGGGCTACACCTTC,CASSVAVDRAGYTF
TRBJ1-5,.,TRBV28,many,TGTGCCAGCGAGAATGGGGGGGTACGTCAGCCCCAGCATTTT,CASENGGVRQPQHF
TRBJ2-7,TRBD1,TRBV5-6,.,TGTGCCAGCAGCCCGACAGGGCCATGGGACGAGCAGTACTTC,CASSPTGPWDEQYF
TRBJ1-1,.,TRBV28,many,TGTGCCAGCAGTTTAAGCAGGGGTGGGGAAGCTTTCTTT,CASSLSRGGEAFF
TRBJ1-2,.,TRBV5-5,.,TGTGCCAGCAGCCGGGACCAGGCGAGCAACTATGGCTACACCTTC,CASSRDQASNYGYTF
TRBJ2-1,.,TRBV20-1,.,TGCAGTGCTAGAGATGGATTTCGGCAGAACCCCTACAATGAGCAGTTCTTC,CSARDGFRQNPYNEQFF
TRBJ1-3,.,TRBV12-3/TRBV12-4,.,TGTGCCAGCAGTTTTAGGGGGAACTCTGGAAACACCATGTATTTT,CASSFRGNSGNTMYF
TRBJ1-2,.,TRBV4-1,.,TGCGCCAGCAGCCAAGGTGACAGCGGAGTCCTCTATGGCTACACCTTC,CASSQGDSGVLYGYTF
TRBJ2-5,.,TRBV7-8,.,TGTGCCAGCAGCGCAGTGGGGGGTCAGGAGACCCAGTACTTC,CASSAVGGQETQYF
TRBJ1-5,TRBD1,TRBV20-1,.,TGCAGTGCATCGACAGGGGGCTTTAATCAGCCCCAGCATTTT,CSASTGGFNQPQHF
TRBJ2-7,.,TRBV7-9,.,TGTGCCAGCAGCTTGCGCGGTGGCCGCGGGGAGCAGTACTTC,CASSLRGGRGEQYF
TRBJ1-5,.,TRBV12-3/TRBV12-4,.,TGTGCCAGCACCCAGAGTAGCAATCAGCCCCAGCATTTT,CASTQSSNQPQHF
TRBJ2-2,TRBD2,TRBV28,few,TGTGCCAGCACCAGCGGGGGGGCCGGGGAGCTGTTTTTT,CASTSGGAGELFF